This TCR beta chain was sequenced during a study of CD8 T cells in Susac syndrome. When the RNA was reverse transcribed, random hexamers were used with an input of about 0.5 to 1 ug. TCRdb recomputed calls from the immunoSEQ multiplex PCR reads with MiXCR, one row per CDR3 protein. The data hold hundreds of thousands of distinct CDR3 sequences, with about 95% observed a single time. This receptor was taken from a human donor with Susac syndrome. The sequencing sample was made of CD4+ T cells from PBMCs.

As DNA, the CDR3 is TGTGCCTGGAGTTGGGGTGGGAACACTGAAGCTTTCTTT. Translated, it gives CAWSWGGNTEAFF. The rearrangement joins TRBV30 to TRBJ1-1; D unresolved. Germline V gene data show CDR1 as GTSNPN and CDR2 as SVGIG (reference sequence). Trimming removed 2 bases at V and 1 base at J, with 8 bases between. The CDR3 runs 13 residues.